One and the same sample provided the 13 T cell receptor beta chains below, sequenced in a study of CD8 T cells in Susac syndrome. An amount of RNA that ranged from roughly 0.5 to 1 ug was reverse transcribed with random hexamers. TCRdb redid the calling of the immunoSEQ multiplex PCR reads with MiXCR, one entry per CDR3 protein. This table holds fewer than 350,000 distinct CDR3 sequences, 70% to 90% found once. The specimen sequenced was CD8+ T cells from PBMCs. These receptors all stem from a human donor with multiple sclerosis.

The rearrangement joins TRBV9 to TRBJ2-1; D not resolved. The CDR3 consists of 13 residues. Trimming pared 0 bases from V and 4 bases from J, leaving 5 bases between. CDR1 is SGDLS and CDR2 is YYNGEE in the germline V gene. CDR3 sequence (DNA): TGTGCCAGCAGCGTAGCGACGTACAATGAGCAGTTCTTC. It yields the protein CASSVATYNEQFF.

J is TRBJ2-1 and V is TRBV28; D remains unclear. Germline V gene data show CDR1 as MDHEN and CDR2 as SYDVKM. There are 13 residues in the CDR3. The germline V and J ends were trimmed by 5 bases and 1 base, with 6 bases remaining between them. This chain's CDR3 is CASSHTSYNEQFF. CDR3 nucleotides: TGTGCCAGCAGTCACACGTCCTACAATGAGCAGTTCTTC.

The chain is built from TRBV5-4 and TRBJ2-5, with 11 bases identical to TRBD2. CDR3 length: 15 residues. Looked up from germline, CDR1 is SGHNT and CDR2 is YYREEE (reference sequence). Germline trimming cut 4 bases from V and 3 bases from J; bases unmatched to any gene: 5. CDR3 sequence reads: CASSNIAGGEETQYF. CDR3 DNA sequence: TGTGCCAGCAGCAACATAGCGGGGGGGGAAGAGACCCAGTACTTC.

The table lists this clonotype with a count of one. CDR3 sequence: CASSGGDRVQYF. Written as DNA, the CDR3 is TGTGCCAGCAGCGGTGGGGACAGGGTGCAGTACTTC. This rearrangement joins TRBV5-4 to TRBJ2-7; 9 nucleotides line up with TRBD1. CDR1 and CDR2 (germline): SGHNT, YYREEE (reference sequence). Trimming removed 4 bases from V and 9 bases from J; junction bases left unmatched: 5. CDR3 length: 12 residues.

The CDR3 protein is CASRPGLAGDTGDEQFF. DNA for the CDR3: TGCGCCAGCAGACCCGGACTAGCGGGAGATACAGGGGATGAGCAGTTCTTC. V and J are TRBV5-1 and TRBJ2-1; 13 bases are shared with TRBD2. Germline-derived CDR1 and CDR2 are SGHRS and YFSETQ. The CDR3 runs to 17 residues. V gave up 5 bases and J gave up 8 bases; unmatched junction bases: 13.

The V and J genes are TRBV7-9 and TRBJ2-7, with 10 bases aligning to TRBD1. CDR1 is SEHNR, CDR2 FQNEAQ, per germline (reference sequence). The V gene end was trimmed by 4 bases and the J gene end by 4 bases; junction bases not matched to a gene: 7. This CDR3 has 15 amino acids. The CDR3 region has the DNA TGTGCCAGCAGCTCCCCGAAGGGACAGGGGTACGAGCAGTACTTC. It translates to CASSSPKGQGYEQYF.

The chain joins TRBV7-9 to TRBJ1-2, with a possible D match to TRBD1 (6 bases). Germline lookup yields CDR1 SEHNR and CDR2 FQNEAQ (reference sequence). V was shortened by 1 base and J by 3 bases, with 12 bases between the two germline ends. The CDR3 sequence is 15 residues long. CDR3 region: CASSLGPGADYGYTF. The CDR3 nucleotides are TGTGCCAGCAGCTTAGGCCCGGGGGCCGACTATGGCTACACCTTC.

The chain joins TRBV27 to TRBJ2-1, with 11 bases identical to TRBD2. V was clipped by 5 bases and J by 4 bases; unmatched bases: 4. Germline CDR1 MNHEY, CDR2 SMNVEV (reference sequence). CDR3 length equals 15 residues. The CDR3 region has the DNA TGTGCCAGCAGTGCGGGACTAGCGGAGTACAATGAGCAGTTCTTC. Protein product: CASSAGLAEYNEQFF.

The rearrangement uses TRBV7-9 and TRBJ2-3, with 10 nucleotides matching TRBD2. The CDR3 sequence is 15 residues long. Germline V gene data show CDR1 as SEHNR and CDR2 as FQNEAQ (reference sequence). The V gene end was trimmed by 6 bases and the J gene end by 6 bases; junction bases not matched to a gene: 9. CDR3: CASRKAGGPVDTQYF. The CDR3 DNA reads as TGTGCCAGCAGAAAAGCGGGGGGGCCGGTGGATACGCAGTATTTT.

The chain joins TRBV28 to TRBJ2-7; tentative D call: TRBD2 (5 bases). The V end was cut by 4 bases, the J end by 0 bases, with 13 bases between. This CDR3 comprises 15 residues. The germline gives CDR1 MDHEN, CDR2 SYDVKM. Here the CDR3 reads CASSSRTFSSYEQYF. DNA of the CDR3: TGTGCCAGCAGTTCAAGGACTTTCAGCTCCTACGAGCAGTACTTC.

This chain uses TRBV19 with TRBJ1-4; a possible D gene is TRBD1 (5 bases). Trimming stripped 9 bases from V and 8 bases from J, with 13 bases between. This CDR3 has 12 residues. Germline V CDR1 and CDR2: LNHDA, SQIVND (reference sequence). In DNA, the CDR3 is TGTGCCAGCCAGGGTGATGAAGAAAAACTGTTTTTT. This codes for CASQGDEEKLFF.

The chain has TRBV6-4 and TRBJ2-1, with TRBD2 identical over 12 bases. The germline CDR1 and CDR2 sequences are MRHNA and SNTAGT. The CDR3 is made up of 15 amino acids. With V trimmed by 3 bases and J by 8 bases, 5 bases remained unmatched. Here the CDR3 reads CASSETSGSGDEQFF. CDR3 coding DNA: TGTGCCAGCAGTGAGACTAGCGGGAGTGGCGATGAGCAGTTCTTC.

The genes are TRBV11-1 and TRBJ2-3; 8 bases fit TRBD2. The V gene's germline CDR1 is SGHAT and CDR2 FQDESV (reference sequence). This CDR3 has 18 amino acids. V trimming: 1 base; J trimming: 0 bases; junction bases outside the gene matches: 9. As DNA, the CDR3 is TGTGCCAGCAGCTTAGAAACTCGTAGCGGGAATAGCACAGATACGCAGTATTTT. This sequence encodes CASSLETRSGNSTDTQYF.